This T cell receptor (beta chain) was sequenced in a study of blood T cells in healthy people across ages. Broader study findings: Naive T cell percentage by flow cytometry tracked strongly with beta diversity. A roughly linear fall in TCR beta diversity per million T cells was seen with increasing age.

PCR was performed a second time for roughly 7 to 11 cycles using a sample-barcoded 5' primer and a J-beta primer mix. At least 3 million CDR3-containing paired-end reads were obtained per sample. MiXCR, run by TCRdb on the 5' RACE reads, gives a single entry per CDR3 protein. The sample has hundreds of thousands of distinct CDR3 sequences; about 49% are singletons. Comments on this clonotype: Its antigen remains unidentified. It may be a read error: a sequence one base away is much more abundant.

Germline CDR1 SGDLS, CDR2 YYNGEE. The CDR3 totals 14 residues. The V segment lost 6 bases and the J segment 4 bases; nucleotides outside the gene matches: 6. Caucasian, healthy and from Russia, the donors were aged between 6 and 90. Sequenced input: blood. The sequence was obtained from a man aged 55 to 70 in good health. The chain uses TRBV9 and TRBJ2-7; 11 positions agree with TRBD2. CDR3: CASNPGTSGYEQYF. The CDR3 nucleotides are TGTGCCAGCAACCCCGGGACTAGCGGTTACGAGCAGTACTTC.